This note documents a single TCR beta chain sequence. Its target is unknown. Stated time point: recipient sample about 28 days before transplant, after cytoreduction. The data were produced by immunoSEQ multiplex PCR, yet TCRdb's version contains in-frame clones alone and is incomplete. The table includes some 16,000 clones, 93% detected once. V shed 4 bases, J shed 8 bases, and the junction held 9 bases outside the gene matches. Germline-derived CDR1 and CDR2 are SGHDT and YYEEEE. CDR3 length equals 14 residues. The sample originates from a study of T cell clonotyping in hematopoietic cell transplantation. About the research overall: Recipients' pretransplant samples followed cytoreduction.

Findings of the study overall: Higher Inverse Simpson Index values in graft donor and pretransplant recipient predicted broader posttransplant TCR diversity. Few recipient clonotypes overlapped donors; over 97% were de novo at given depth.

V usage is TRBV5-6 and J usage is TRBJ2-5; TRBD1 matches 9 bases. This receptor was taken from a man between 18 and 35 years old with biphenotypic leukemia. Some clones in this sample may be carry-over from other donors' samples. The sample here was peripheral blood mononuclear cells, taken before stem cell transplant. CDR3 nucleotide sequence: TGTGCCAGCAGCGCAATCACAGGGGGCGTAACCCAGTACTTC. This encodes CASSAITGGVTQYF.